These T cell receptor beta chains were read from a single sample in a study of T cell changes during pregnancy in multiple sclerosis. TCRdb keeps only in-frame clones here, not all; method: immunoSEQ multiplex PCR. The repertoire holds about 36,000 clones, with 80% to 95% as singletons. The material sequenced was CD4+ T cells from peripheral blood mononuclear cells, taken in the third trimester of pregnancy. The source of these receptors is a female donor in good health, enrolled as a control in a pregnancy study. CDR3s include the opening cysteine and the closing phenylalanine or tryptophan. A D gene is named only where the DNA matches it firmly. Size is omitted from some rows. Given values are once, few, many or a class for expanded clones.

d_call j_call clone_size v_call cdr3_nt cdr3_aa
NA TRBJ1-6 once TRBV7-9 TGTGCCAGCAGCTTAGTCACCGGGTCTAGTTCACCCCTCCACTTT CASSLVTGSSSPLHF
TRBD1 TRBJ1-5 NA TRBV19 TGTGCCAGTAGTATGAGACAGGGTGGGAGCAATCAGCCCCAGCATTTT CASSMRQGGSNQPQHF
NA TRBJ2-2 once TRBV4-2 TGTGCCAGCAGCCAAGACTTCTTCGGGACAAGCACCGGGGAGCTGTTTTTT CASSQDFFGTSTGELFF
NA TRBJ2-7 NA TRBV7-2 TGTGCCAGCAGCTTAGTGCGGAACGAGCAGTACTTC CASSLVRNEQYF
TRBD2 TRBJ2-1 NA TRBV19 TGTGCCAGCGATACTAGCGGGGCCCGAGAGCAGTTCTTC CASDTSGAREQFF
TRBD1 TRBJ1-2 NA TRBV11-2 TGTGCCAGCAGCCTCGACAGGGGAGACTATGGCTACACCTTC CASSLDRGDYGYTF
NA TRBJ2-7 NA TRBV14 TGTGCCAGCAGCCAACTAACAGGGACGGAGAGGGAGCAGTACTTC CASSQLTGTEREQYF
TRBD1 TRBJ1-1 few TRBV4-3 TGCGCCAGCAGTCATCTAACAGGGGGCGTGATGAACACTGAAGCTTTCTTT CASSHLTGGVMNTEAFF
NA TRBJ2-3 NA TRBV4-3 TGCGCCAGCAGCCCAGGGGCGGAGAGCACAGATACGCAGTATTTT CASSPGAESTDTQYF
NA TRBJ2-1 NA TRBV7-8 TGTGCCAGCGGCCAGGGCCCAAGGTATGAGCAGTTCTTC CASGQGPRYEQFF
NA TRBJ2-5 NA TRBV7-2 TGTGCCAGCAGCTCTCCCCTACAGGGTGATAAGGAGACCCAGTACTTC CASSSPLQGDKETQYF
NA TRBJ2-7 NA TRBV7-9 TGTGCCAGCAGCTTAGTGAACAGCTACGAGCAGTACTTC CASSLVNSYEQYF
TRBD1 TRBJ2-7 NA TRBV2 TGTGCCAGCAGTGAAGCGCCAGGGACAGCCAACTTC CASSEAPGTANF
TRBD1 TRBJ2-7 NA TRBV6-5 TGTGCCAGCCAGACCGGGACAGCCTTCCGCGAGCAGTACTTC CASQTGTAFREQYF
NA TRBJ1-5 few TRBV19 TGTGCCAGTATTCGGAATGGGGGGGACCATCAGCCCCAGCATTTT CASIRNGGDHQPQHF
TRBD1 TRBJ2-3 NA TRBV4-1 TGCGCCAGCAGCCAAGGGACAGGGGGCAATACGCAGTATTTT CASSQGTGGNTQYF
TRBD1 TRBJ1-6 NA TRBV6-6 TGTGCCGTTCGTCAGGGGGATGGCTATAATTCACCCCTCCACTTT CAVRQGDGYNSPLHF
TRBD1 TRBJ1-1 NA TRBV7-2 TGTGCCAGCAGCTTAGCAACCGGGACAGTGAACACTGAAGCTTTCTTT CASSLATGTVNTEAFF
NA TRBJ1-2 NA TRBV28 TGTGCCAGCACGCCAGGGTCCGGCTATGGCTACACCTTC CASTPGSGYGYTF
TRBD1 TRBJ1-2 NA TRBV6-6 TGTGCCAGCACCCCGGGACAGGGGATCTATGGCTACACCTTC CASTPGQGIYGYTF
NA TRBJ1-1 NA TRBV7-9 TGTGCCAGCAGCCCATCCCGCGGACAGATGAACACTGAAGCTTTCTTT CASSPSRGQMNTEAFF
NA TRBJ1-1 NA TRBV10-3 TGTGCCATCAGCTCCGTGGGGGGGAACACTGAAGCTTTCTTT CAISSVGGNTEAFF
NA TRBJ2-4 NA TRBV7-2 TGTGCCAGCAGCCCCCAGAGGGGGGCCAAAAACATTCAGTACTTC CASSPQRGAKNIQYF
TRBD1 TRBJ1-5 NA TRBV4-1 TGCGCCAGCAGCCAACTACCAGGGGGTACTCAGCCCCAGCATTTT CASSQLPGGTQPQHF
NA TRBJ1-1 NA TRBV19 TGTGCCAGTACCCCTCGGACAGCATTGAACACTGAAGCTTTCTTT CASTPRTALNTEAFF
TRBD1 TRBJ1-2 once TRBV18 TGTGCCAGCTCACAATCGGGACAGGGGTCCAATGGCTACACCTTC CASSQSGQGSNGYTF
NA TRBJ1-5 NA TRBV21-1 TGTGCCAGCAGCAAAGAGGTACATGGGGGGAAGAGGCCGAAGAGCAATCAGCCCCAGCATTTT CASSKEVHGGKRPKSNQPQHF
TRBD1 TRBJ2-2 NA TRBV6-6 TGTGCCAGCAGGTCCCCGGGACAGGGGTTCGCCGGGGAGCTGTTTTTT CASRSPGQGFAGELFF
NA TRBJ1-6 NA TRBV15 TGTGCCACCAGCTTACCCGGGACACCTAATTCACCCCTCCACTTT CATSLPGTPNSPLHF
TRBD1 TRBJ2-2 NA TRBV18 TGTGCCAGCTTACTACGACAGGGGGCAAACACCGGGGAGCTGTTTTTT CASLLRQGANTGELFF
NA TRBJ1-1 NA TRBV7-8 TGTGCCAGCACCCAATTAGGGGGAACGAACACTGAAGCTTTCTTT CASTQLGGTNTEAFF
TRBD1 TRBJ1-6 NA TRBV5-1 TGCGCCAGCAGCATGGGACAGGAAAATTCACCCCTCCACTTT CASSMGQENSPLHF
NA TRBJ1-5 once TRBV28 TGTGCCAGCAGGTCCCAGGGAGGGAGCAATCAGCCCCAGCATTTT CASRSQGGSNQPQHF
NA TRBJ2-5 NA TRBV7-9 TGTGCCAGCAGCACTTGGTTGGGGGGTCTGGAGACCCAGTACTTC CASSTWLGGLETQYF
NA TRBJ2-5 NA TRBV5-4 TGTGCCAGCAGCTACGGACAGCACCAAGAGACCCAGTACTTC CASSYGQHQETQYF